The rows below give T cell receptor beta chains drawn from one sample of a study of blood T cell repertoires in COVID-19. Libraries were prepared by immunoSEQ multiplex PCR; TCRdb keeps only in-frame clonotypes and omits some of them. The sample has over 130,000 clones, around 88% seen once. Sequences were obtained from peripheral blood. Source of these receptors: a human donor in a cohort sampled during active COVID-19. CDR3s include the opening cysteine and the closing phenylalanine or tryptophan. The order of the fields is J gene, D gene, V gene, clone size, CDR3 DNA, CDR3 protein. A D gene is named only where the DNA matches it firmly. For some rows the clone size is stated as once, few or many, or as a class when expanded; others skip it.

TRBJ1-2 | - | TRBV9 | - | TGTGCCAGCAGCGTAAGACCAAACCGGGGGGGCGTCGATGGCTACACCTTC | CASSVRPNRGGVDGYTF
TRBJ1-6 | - | TRBV6-5 | - | TGTGCCAGCGGCCGGGACACCTATAATTCACCCCTCCACTTT | CASGRDTYNSPLHF
TRBJ2-1 | TRBD1 | TRBV12-3/TRBV12-4 | - | TGTGCCAGCAGAAGGGACAGGGGGAGTGAGCAGTTCTTC | CASRRDRGSEQFF
TRBJ2-3 | TRBD2 | TRBV6-5 | - | TGTGCCAGCAGTTACCCGGGGGGGGGAGGAACGCAGTATTTT | CASSYPGGGGTQYF
TRBJ2-1 | - | TRBV4-1 | - | TGCGCCAGCAGCCAAGACAGGGTCTACAATGAGCAGTTCTTC | CASSQDRVYNEQFF
TRBJ1-1 | TRBD1 | TRBV7-2 | - | TGTGCCAGCAGCCCCCGGACAGGGGGCGAAGCTTTCTTT | CASSPRTGGEAFF
TRBJ2-3 | - | TRBV5-4 | - | TGTGCCAGCAGCTTGCGGCGGGGTAGCACAGATACGCAGTATTTT | CASSLRRGSTDTQYF
TRBJ2-1 | TRBD2 | TRBV27 | once | TGTGCCAGCAGTTTGACCCTAGCGGGGGGGCCTGGTGAGCAGTTCTTC | CASSLTLAGGPGEQFF
TRBJ2-7 | TRBD2 | TRBV7-2 | - | TGTGCCAGCAGCCCGGGGGGGACGGCGACCTACGAGCAGTACTTC | CASSPGGTATYEQYF
TRBJ2-5 | - | TRBV18 | once | TGTGCCAGCTCACCACCCGTCGCGGCTTTTTGGGAGACCCAGTACTTC | CASSPPVAAFWETQYF
TRBJ2-4 | - | TRBV20-1 | - | TGCAGTGCTAGGGACAGCATTATTCAGTACTTC | CSARDSIIQYF
TRBJ1-1 | TRBD1 | TRBV19 | once | TGTGCCAGTCTTACCAGGGGGCGGACGGCTTTCTTT | CASLTRGRTAFF
TRBJ1-5 | - | TRBV7-2 | - | TGTGCCAGCAGCTATTTATCGAGGGGGGGTTTAGGCAATCAGCCCCAGCATTTT | CASSYLSRGGLGNQPQHF
TRBJ2-1 | - | TRBV6-5 | - | TGTGCCAGCCTTACCAGGGCCTCCTACAATGAGCAGTTCTTC | CASLTRASYNEQFF
TRBJ1-1 | - | TRBV6-5 | - | TGTGCCAGCACCACGGGGAACACTGAAGCTTTCTTT | CASTTGNTEAFF
TRBJ2-2 | - | TRBV27 | - | TGTGCCAGCTCACGCGACAGGGAAGGAGGGTCCACCGGGGAGCTGTTTTTT | CASSRDREGGSTGELFF
TRBJ1-6 | - | TRBV12-5 | - | TGTGCTAGTGGTTTAGAGGGGGTGACTTCACCCCTCCACTTT | CASGLEGVTSPLHF
TRBJ2-5 | TRBD1 | TRBV27 | - | TGTGCCAGCAGCCGGTACAGGGGCCAAGAGACCCAGTACTTC | CASSRYRGQETQYF
TRBJ2-1 | TRBD1 | TRBV5-1 | - | TGCGCCAGCAGCCCGTCGGGGACAGGAGGTTACAATGAGCAGTTCTTC | CASSPSGTGGYNEQFF
TRBJ1-6 | - | TRBV18 | - | TGTGCCAGCTCACCGCGCGGGGAAGGATCACCCCTCCACTTT | CASSPRGEGSPLHF
TRBJ2-2 | TRBD1 | TRBV7-3 | - | TGTGCCAGCAGCCTTCAGGACAGGTCCGGGGAGCTGTTTTTT | CASSLQDRSGELFF
TRBJ1-3 | TRBD1 | TRBV30 | - | TGTGCCTGGAGTGGGGACAGGGCCTCTGGAAACACCATATATTTT | CAWSGDRASGNTIYF
TRBJ2-1 | TRBD2 | TRBV5-4 | - | TGTGCCAGCACCGAGCGGGGGGCATACAATGAGCAGTTCTTC | CASTERGAYNEQFF
TRBJ2-2 | - | TRBV29-1 | - | TGCAGCGTTAGGAGATTAGCGGCGAACACCGGGGAGCTGTTTTTT | CSVRRLAANTGELFF
TRBJ2-1 | - | TRBV6-2/TRBV6-3 | - | TGTGCCAGCAGTTACCGGGACAACACCTACAATGAGCAGTTCTTC | CASSYRDNTYNEQFF
TRBJ2-2 | TRBD1 | TRBV6-6 | few | TGTGCCAGCAAAGGGACAGCAACCACCGGGGAGCTGTTTTTT | CASKGTATTGELFF
TRBJ2-1 | TRBD1 | TRBV7-6 | once | TGTGCCAGCAGACCTACAGGGGGAGTGTGGAATGAGCAGTTCTTC | CASRPTGGVWNEQFF
TRBJ2-1 | TRBD1 | TRBV10-3 | once | TGTGCCATAACGGACAGGTCGGATTCAGGTGAGCAGTTCTTC | CAITDRSDSGEQFF
TRBJ2-2 | - | TRBV19 | - | TGTGCCAGTAGGAGGGTACGGCGATCCGGGGAGCTGTTTTTT | CASRRVRRSGELFF
TRBJ1-4 | - | TRBV4-2 | few | TGTGCCAGCAGCCAAGACCCACCCGGGTCGATTAATGAAAAACTGTTTTTT | CASSQDPPGSINEKLFF
TRBJ1-2 | TRBD1 | TRBV6-5 | - | TGTGCCAGCACAGGGGGCTATGGCTACACCTTC | CASTGGYGYTF
TRBJ1-4 | TRBD1 | TRBV5-1 | - | TGCGCCAGCAGCGAGGGACAGGGGAAGGGTGAAAAACTGTTTTTT | CASSEGQGKGEKLFF
TRBJ2-2 | - | TRBV7-6 | - | TGTGCCAGCAGCCTCTCCGGGACTCAGAACACCGGGGAGCTGTTTTTT | CASSLSGTQNTGELFF
TRBJ1-5 | - | TRBV7-9 | - | TGTGCCAGCAGCCCGACAGAGGGAGGTCAGCCCCAGCATTTT | CASSPTEGGQPQHF
TRBJ1-2 | - | TRBV5-4 | - | TGTGCCAGCAGCTCGTCGGGGGAAGGCTATGGCTACACCTTC | CASSSSGEGYGYTF
TRBJ2-1 | - | TRBV24-1 | - | TGTGCCACCAGTGATGCCAACACAGGAGTGATAGGGTACAATGAGCAGTTCTTC | CATSDANTGVIGYNEQFF
TRBJ1-2 | - | TRBV7-9 | - | TGTGCCAGCAGCCCCAATTTGTTGAGGGACTTTGGCTACACCTTC | CASSPNLLRDFGYTF
TRBJ2-7 | - | TRBV30 | - | TGTGCCAGTCGGACAGCGGTACGCTACGAGCAGTACTTC | CASRTAVRYEQYF
TRBJ1-2 | - | TRBV6-6 | - | TGTGCCAGCACCCTCGGAGGCTATGGCTACACCTTC | CASTLGGYGYTF
TRBJ2-3 | - | TRBV19 | - | TGTGCCAGTAGTGAGGGCGAGGGCACAGATACGCAGTATTTT | CASSEGEGTDTQYF
TRBJ1-2 | TRBD1 | TRBV5-6 | - | TGTGCCAGCAGCCTATCCCAGGGGGCCTATGGCTACACCTTC | CASSLSQGAYGYTF
TRBJ1-1 | TRBD1 | TRBV7-9 | - | TGTGCCAGCAGCTTGGGACAGGCCAACACTGAAGCTTTCTTT | CASSLGQANTEAFF
TRBJ1-2 | TRBD1 | TRBV3-1/TRBV3-2 | - | TGTGCCAGCAGCTTCGGGACAGCATCAAACTATGGCTACACCTTC | CASSFGTASNYGYTF
TRBJ2-5 | - | TRBV7-2 | - | TGTGCCAGCAGCTCGCGAGAGACCCAGTACTTC | CASSSRETQYF
TRBJ2-7 | TRBD1 | TRBV5-6 | - | TGTGCCAGCAGCTTGGTACCGGGACAGGGATCCTACGAGCAGTACTTC | CASSLVPGQGSYEQYF
TRBJ1-2 | - | TRBV18 | - | TGTGCCAGCTCACCACTAGGATCCAGGGAAAGGCTCTATGGCTACACCTTC | CASSPLGSRERLYGYTF
TRBJ1-1 | TRBD1 | TRBV7-9 | - | TGTGCCAGCAGCTTTAACCGGGACAGCGGACTGAACACTGAAGCTTTCTTT | CASSFNRDSGLNTEAFF